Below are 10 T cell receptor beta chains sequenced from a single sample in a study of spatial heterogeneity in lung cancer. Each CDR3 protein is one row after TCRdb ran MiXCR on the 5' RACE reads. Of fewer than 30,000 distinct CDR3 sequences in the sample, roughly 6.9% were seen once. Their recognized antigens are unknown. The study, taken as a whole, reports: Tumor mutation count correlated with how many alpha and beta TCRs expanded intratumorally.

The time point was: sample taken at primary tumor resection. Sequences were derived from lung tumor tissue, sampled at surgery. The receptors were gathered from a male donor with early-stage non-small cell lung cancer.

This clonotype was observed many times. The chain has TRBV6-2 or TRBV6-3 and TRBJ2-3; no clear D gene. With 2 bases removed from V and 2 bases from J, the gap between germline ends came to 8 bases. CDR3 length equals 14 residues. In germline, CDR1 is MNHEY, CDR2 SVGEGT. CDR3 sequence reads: CASSYVTYTDTQYF. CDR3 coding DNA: TGTGCCAGCAGTTACGTGACATACACAGATACGCAGTATTTT.

Written as DNA, the CDR3 is TGTGCCAGCAGCTTACCGGGACAGGGGAATGAAAAACTGTTTTTT. Translated, it gives CASSLPGQGNEKLFF. The chain employs TRBV5-6 and TRBJ1-4, with TRBD1 matching over 10 bases. After removal of 2 bases from V and 5 bases from J, the junction contained 3 bases not matched to a gene. The CDR3 spans 15 residues. CDR1 and CDR2 (germline): SGHDT, YYEEEE.

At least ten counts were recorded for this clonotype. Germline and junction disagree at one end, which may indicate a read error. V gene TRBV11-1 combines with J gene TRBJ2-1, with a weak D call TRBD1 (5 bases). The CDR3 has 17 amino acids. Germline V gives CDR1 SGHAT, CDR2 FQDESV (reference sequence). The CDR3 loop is CASTLSWRQGGHNEQFF. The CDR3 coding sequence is TGTGCCAGCACCTTATCTTGGCGGCAGGGTGGACACAATGAGCAGTTCTTC.

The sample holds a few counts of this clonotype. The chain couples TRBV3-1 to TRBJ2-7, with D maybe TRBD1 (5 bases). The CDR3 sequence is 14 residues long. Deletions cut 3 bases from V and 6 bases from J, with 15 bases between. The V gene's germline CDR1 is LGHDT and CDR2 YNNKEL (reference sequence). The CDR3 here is CASSHRAKYSEQYF. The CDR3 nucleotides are TGTGCCAGCAGCCACAGGGCGAAGTACTCCGAGCAGTACTTC.

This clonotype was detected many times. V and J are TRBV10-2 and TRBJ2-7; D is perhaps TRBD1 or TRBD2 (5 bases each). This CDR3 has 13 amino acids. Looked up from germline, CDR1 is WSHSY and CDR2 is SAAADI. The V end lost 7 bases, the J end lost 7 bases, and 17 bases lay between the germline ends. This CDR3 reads CASIRDRRTEQYF. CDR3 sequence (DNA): TGCGCCAGCATTAGGGACCGACGTACGGAGCAGTACTTC.

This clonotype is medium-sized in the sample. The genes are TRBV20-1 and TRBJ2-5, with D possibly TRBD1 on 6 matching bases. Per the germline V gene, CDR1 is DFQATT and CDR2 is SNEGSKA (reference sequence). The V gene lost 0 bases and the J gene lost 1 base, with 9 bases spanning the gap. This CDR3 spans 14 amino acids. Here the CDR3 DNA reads TGCAGTGCTAGAGATCAGGGGCTCCAAGAGACCCAGTACTTC. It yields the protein CSARDQGLQETQYF.

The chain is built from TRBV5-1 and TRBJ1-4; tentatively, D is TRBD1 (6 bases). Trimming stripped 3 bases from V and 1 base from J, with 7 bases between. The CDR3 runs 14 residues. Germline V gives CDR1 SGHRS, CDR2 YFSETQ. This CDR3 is CASSSGVTNEKLFF. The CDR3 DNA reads TGCGCCAGCAGCTCAGGGGTAACTAATGAAAAACTGTTTTTT. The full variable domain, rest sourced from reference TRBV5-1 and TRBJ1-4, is KAGVTQTPRYLIKTRGQQVTLSCSPISGHRSVSWYQQTPGQGLQFLFEYFSETQRNKGNFPGRFSGRQFSNSRSEMNVSTLELGDSALYLCASSSGVTNEKLFFGSGTQLSVL.

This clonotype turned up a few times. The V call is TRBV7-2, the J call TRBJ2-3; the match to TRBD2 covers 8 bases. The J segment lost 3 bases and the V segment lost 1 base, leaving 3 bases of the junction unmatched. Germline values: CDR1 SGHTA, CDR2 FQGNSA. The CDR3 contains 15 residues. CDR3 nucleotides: TGTGCCAGCAGCTTAGAGCGGGGGAGGACAGATACGCAGTATTTT. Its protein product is CASSLERGRTDTQYF. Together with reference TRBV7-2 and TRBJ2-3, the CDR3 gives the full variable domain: GAGVSQSPSNKVTEKGKDVELRCDPISGHTALYWYRQSLGQGLEFLIYFQGNSAPDKSGLPSDRFSAERTGGSVSTLTIQRTQQEDSAVYLCASSLERGRTDTQYFGPGTRLTVL.

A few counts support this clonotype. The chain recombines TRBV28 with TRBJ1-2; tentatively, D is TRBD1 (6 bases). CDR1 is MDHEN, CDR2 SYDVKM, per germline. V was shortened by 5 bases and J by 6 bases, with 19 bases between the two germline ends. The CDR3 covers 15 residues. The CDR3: CASSPPGGRGHGYTF. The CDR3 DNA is TGTGCCAGCAGTCCTCCCGGCGGCAGGGGACATGGCTACACCTTC.

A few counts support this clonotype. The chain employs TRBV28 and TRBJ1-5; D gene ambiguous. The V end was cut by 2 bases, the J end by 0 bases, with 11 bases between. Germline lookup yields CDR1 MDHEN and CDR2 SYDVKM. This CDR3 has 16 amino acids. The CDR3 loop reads CASSLAQAYSNQPQHF. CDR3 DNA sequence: TGTGCCAGCAGTTTAGCACAAGCTTATAGCAATCAGCCCCAGCATTTT.